Shown below are 13 T cell receptor beta chains from a single sample sequenced in a study of T-cell reconstitution after alpha-beta-depleted transplantation in children (TCRdb year 2016). Sample treatment or condition, as interpreted from the label and publication: allogeneic hematopoietic cell transplantation with graft depleted of TCRalphabeta T cells and CD19 B cells. The library came from PCR. Sequenced using an Illumina HiSeq 2500. Molecular barcoding was employed in the preparation of TCR libraries, with unique molecular identifiers being used to normalize TCRbeta repertoire quantification. TCRdb's own reprocessing of the public reads used fastp at Q25 and MiXCR and kept productive beta chains. Each CDR3 protein appears once, grouped with its most common genes and DNA. In all, the sample holds 700,000 to 950,000 distinct CDR3 sequences, and 15% to 20% of those were seen once. The ten largest account for approximately 5% of the sample.

This sample comprised PBMCs, mostly from graft donor cells, obtained 360 days after TCRalphabeta/CD19-depleted stem cell transplant. These receptors originate from a male patient younger than 18 who had a stem cell transplant for acute lymphoblastic leukemia, so the T cells may come from the graft donor.

The V call is TRBV25-1, the J call TRBJ1-1; D call uncertain. Germline CDR1 reads MGHDK; CDR2 reads SYGVNS. The CDR3 has 13 amino acids. Trimming took 3 bases from V and 0 from J, leaving 5 bases between them. The CDR3 here is CASSDSLNTEAFF. In DNA form, the CDR3 reads TGTGCCAGCAGTGACAGTTTGAACACTGAAGCTTTCTTT.

This clonotype was seen more than once but under ten times. This rearrangement joins TRBV7-3 to TRBJ2-2; TRBD2 agrees at 9 bases. Per the germline V gene, CDR1 is SGHTA and CDR2 is FQGTGA. The J segment lost 4 bases and the V segment lost 3 bases, leaving 6 bases of the junction unmatched. The CDR3 totals 16 residues. The CDR3, as DNA: TGTGCCAGCAGCTTCAGGCTAGCGGGAAGCACCGGGGAGCTGTTTTTT. This translates into CASSFRLAGSTGELFF.

This clonotype occurred many times. This chain uses TRBV12-3 or TRBV12-4 with TRBJ2-1; 7 bases fit TRBD2. V trimming: 6 bases; J trimming: 8 bases; junction bases outside the gene matches: 10. CDR3 length: 14 residues. The CDR3 sequence is CASRGGSRGDEQFF. The DNA of the CDR3 is TGTGCCAGCAGGGGCGGGAGTCGTGGGGATGAGCAGTTCTTC.

This clonotype was observed a few times. The chain couples TRBV5-1 to TRBJ2-7; D is ambiguous. The CDR3 is made up of 11 amino acids. Trimming shortened V by 7 bases and J by 2 bases, and 7 bases separated the two germline ends. Germline V gene data show CDR1 as SGHRS and CDR2 as YFSETQ. The CDR3 sequence: CASWPPYEQYF. CDR3 bases: TGCGCCAGCTGGCCCCCCTACGAGCAGTACTTC.

The table lists this clonotype with a few counts. The chain uses TRBV29-1 and TRBJ1-1, with TRBD1 as a possible D gene (6 bases). V dropped 2 bases and J dropped 5 bases, with 12 bases sitting between them. CDR1 is SQVTM, CDR2 ANQGSEA, per germline. There are 13 residues in the CDR3. The CDR3 DNA is TGCAGCGTTGAACTAGGGGGAGGGACTGAAGCTTTCTTT. It specifies CSVELGGGTEAFF.

The rearrangement links TRBV27 to TRBJ2-7; D remains unclear. The CDR3 extends over 12 amino acids. Germline lookup yields CDR1 MNHEY and CDR2 SMNVEV (reference sequence). V lost 5 bases and J 4 bases, leaving 9 bases between the germline ends. The CDR3 DNA follows: TGTGCCAGCAGTGCCGTTCCATACGAGCAGTACTTC. This sequence encodes CASSAVPYEQYF.

The V and J genes are TRBV5-1 and TRBJ1-6; no clear D. Germline CDR1 is SGHRS and CDR2 is YFSETQ. V lost 2 bases, J lost 5 bases, and 2 bases lay in between. The CDR3 extends over 12 amino acids. CDR3 residues: CASSFNNSPLHF. The CDR3 DNA sequence: TGCGCCAGCAGCTTTAATAATTCACCCCTCCACTTT.

The gene calls are TRBV19 and TRBJ1-2; TRBD1 agrees at 8 bases. Germline trimming cut 6 bases from V and 4 bases from J; bases unmatched to any gene: 7. Germline values: CDR1 LNHDA, CDR2 SQIVND (reference sequence). The CDR3 length is 14 residues. Here the CDR3 DNA reads TGTGCCAGTAGGCGGACAGGGCCGTTCTATGGCTACACCTTC. Its translation is CASRRTGPFYGYTF. The variable domain in full, completed from reference TRBV19 and TRBJ1-2, reads DGGITQSPKYLFRKEGQNVTLSCEQNLNHDAMYWYRQDPGQGLRLIYYSQIVNDFQKGDIAEGYSVSREKKESFPLTVTSAQKNPTAFYLCASRRTGPFYGYTFGSGTRLTVV.

This clonotype was observed a handful of times. The chain employs TRBV12-3 or TRBV12-4 and TRBJ1-2; TRBD1 might be the D (6 bases). V lost 1 base and J 4 bases, leaving 13 bases between the germline ends. The CDR3 extends over 15 amino acids. CDR3 nucleotide sequence: TGTGCCAGCAGTTTAGTGGAACAGGGCAGCTATGGCTACACCTTC. This encodes CASSLVEQGSYGYTF.

The chain carries TRBV27 and TRBJ2-5; tentative D call: TRBD2 (6 bases). Germline V gives CDR1 MNHEY, CDR2 SMNVEV (reference sequence). The germline V and J ends were trimmed by 0 bases and 5 bases, with 10 bases remaining between them. The CDR3 runs 14 residues. This CDR3 is CASSLSGGSETQYF. The DNA for the CDR3 is TGTGCCAGCAGTTTATCGGGGGGATCGGAGACCCAGTACTTC.

This chain connects TRBV25-1 to TRBJ1-2, with D unresolved. The CDR3 loop spans 16 amino acids. With 1 base removed from V and 4 bases from J, the gap between germline ends came to 16 bases. Per germline, CDR1 MGHDK and CDR2 SYGVNS. In nucleotides, the CDR3 is TGTGCCAGCAGTGAATTAGTGGGCAAGGACTCCTATGGCTACACCTTC. Protein: CASSELVGKDSYGYTF.

This clonotype was detected only a few times. This chain uses TRBV12-3 or TRBV12-4 with TRBJ1-6; 8 bases line up with TRBD1. This CDR3 has 16 residues. The V and J ends lost 0 bases and 8 bases, in that order; junction bases with no gene match: 6. CDR3 in DNA: TGTGCCAGCAGTTTAGCGAGGGGGGGACAGGATTCACCCCTCCACTTT. It yields the protein CASSLARGGQDSPLHF.

This clonotype has only a few counts. The chain combines TRBV10-3 with TRBJ2-7; 9 positions match TRBD1. Germline loops: CDR1 ENHRY, CDR2 SYGVKD. Trimming cost V 8 bases and J 7 bases; bases outside gene matches: 6. This CDR3 has 12 amino acids. CDR3 sequence (DNA): TGTGCCATCGGACAGGGGACGTGGGAGCAGTACTTC. It specifies CAIGQGTWEQYF.